Below, one TCR beta chain is given with its context. No much larger clonotype is one base removed from it; base qualities were not supplied. The sample originates from a study of T cells in tuberculosis listed by TCRdb under 2018. Regarding the study in general: The study combined CD1B tetramers and high-throughput TCR immunosequencing to characterize T cells specific for the mycobacterial lipid antigen glucose monomycolate (GMM).

Results the study describes overall, beyond this receptor: The stringent sort gate may have missed T cells binding the CD1B-GMM tetramer with low affinity.

Because TCR-alpha and TCR-beta chains were sequenced unpaired, no chain pairing information was available. TCR libraries were generated with the immunoSEQ multiplex PCR assay, using TCR-beta and/or TCR-alpha/delta assays for each sample. The amplified TCR libraries were sequenced on the Illumina high-throughput platform. Per the authors' processing: Clustering and dimensionality reduction were performed using pairwise TCRdist distances among GMM-specific receptors from ex vivo sorted or in vitro expanded T cells. Sequence motifs defined by gene usage and CDR3 content were checked for enrichment by comparing tetramer-positive and tetramer-negative populations. TCRdb obtained this table from immuneACCESS and retained in-frame rearrangements with V and J assigned. These tables miss some clones; where compared with another copy, unresolved V genes account for less than half of the shortfall, and the remainder is unexplained. The V and J calls and clone size were taken over from that table, and D and trimming were inferred from the DNA. A total of tens of thousands of clones appear in this sample, 81% of them only once. Around 13% of the sample is taken by the ten largest.

Thawed, overnight-rested PBMC were stained with GMM-loaded CD1B tetramer, a Live/Dead dye and anti-CD3, then sorted on a FACS Aria II. CD1B tetramers were loaded with C32 glucose monomycolate purified from Rhodococcus equi. Before cryopreservation, the PBMC used for tetramer sorting had been depleted of CD14-expressing monocytes as part of a separate study. From each donor, 75,000 to 100,000 tetramer-negative cells were sorted and analyzed together with the tetramer-positive cells. Antigen-specific T cells were sorted from several healthy South African adults using GMM-loaded CD1B tetramers. From cysteine to phenylalanine, the CDR3 is 14 amino acids long. The read is trimmed to its CDR3 DNA, 42 bases read in frame from base 1. The germline V gene supplies CDR1 KGHSH and CDR2 LQKENI. The V and J ends are trimmed by 4 bases and 0 bases, leaving 8 bases between them.

The sequenced material came from CD1b-GMM tetramer-negative cells sorted from PBMCs. Interpreted using the paper, the cell subset or site label stands for: T cells not binding CD1B-GMM tetramer, sorted from same donor. The sequence links TRBV18 to TRBJ2-3; a confident D gene designation cannot be given. The receptor was derived from an adult woman with latent tuberculosis. CDR3 reads: CASSLTSSTDTQYF. The sequenced DNA is TGTGCCAGCTCACTCACTTCGAGCACAGATACGCAGTATTTT.